This TCR beta chain is drawn from a study of T cell responses to AZD1222 COVID-19 vaccine. The protocol was immunoSEQ multiplex PCR, while the TCRdb copy is restricted to in-frame clones and leaves out a portion. The repertoire holds around 120,000 clones, with 90% as singletons. This TCR was sampled from an adult in good health. The sequences come from peripheral blood, collected on day 0 of AZD1222 vaccination.

CDR3 region: CASSEEGQRTTYNSPLHF. The CDR3 coding sequence is TGTGCCAGCAGTGAAGAGGGACAGAGGACTACCTATAATTCACCCCTCCACTTT. This chain joins TRBV2 and TRBJ1-6; 7 positions match TRBD1. J was trimmed by 2 bases and V by 1 base; bases with no gene match: 8. The CDR3 runs to 18 residues. Germline loops: CDR1 SNHLY, CDR2 FYNNEI.